The entry below gives a single TCR beta chain sequence along with its context. This clone was recorded only once. The antigen this receptor binds is unknown. No clone much larger than this one lies a single base away; base qualities are absent. Inclusive of the bounding cysteine and phenylalanine, the CDR3 is 15 residues long. Only CDR3 DNA remains: 45 bases, in frame from the first base. Here V drops 3 bases and J drops 2 bases, and the junction holds 7 bases not matched to any gene. The germline V gene encodes CDR1 MGHRA and CDR2 YSYEKL. For sequencing of the TCRbeta CDR3 region, genomic DNA was extracted from the sorted cells. TCRbeta CDR3 regions were sequenced using the immunoSEQ Assay. TCRdb holds this immuneACCESS table with in-frame rearrangements only. Some clones are missing; in checked studies, unresolved V genes explain under half, and the rest has no known cause. This sample is represented by about 79,000 clones; just over 85% of them were singletons. The top ten clonotypes cover 4.1% of the sample.

This specimen comes from a study of OX40 agonist ivuxolimab in advanced cancers. Looking at the study overall: Ivuxolimab was an agonistic, fully human IgG2 monoclonal antibody directed against OX40 (CD134), a costimulatory receptor. Of the approximately 50 dose-escalation patients, hepatocellular carcinoma was present in around 20, melanoma in approximately 15, renal cell carcinoma in 9 and head and neck cancer in 9. A male proportion of under 85% and a mean age of 60 years, ranging from 23 to 79, were recorded for the dose-escalation cohort. Patients were allowed to have had prior anti-PD-1, anti-PD-L1 or anti-CTLA-4 therapy, and approximately 40% of the dose-escalation patients had been treated with checkpoint inhibitors. Intravenous ivuxolimab was administered to patients every 2 weeks at six dose levels: 0.01, 0.1, 0.3, 1.5, 3 and 10 mg/kg. The paper covers the monotherapy dose-escalation part of the phase I ivuxolimab trial, which included N of about 51 patients. Peripheral TCRbeta sequencing aimed to test whether ivuxolimab altered TCR sequence diversity and caused clonal T-cell expansion. Partial responses occurred in three dose-escalation patients: two with cutaneous melanoma and one with hepatocellular carcinoma. Paper-wide results and their limitations: At doses of 0.1 to 3.0 mg/kg, clonal expansion of both CD4+ and CD8+ T cells in blood was seen between baseline and week 6. Antigen specificity was not determined for the clonally expanded peripheral T cells. In the 0.1-3.0 mg/kg groups, partial responders had among the lowest normalized peripheral clonal expansion, particularly in CD8+ T cells. On average, CD8+ T cells showed more expanded clones than CD4+ T cells after ivuxolimab. Low levels of normalized T-cell clonal expansion were also seen in some patients who did not respond.

The trial excluded patients who had a history of autoimmune disease or were on systemic immunosuppression. In every dose cohort, peripheral blood was drawn for TCR sequencing at baseline, cycle 4 day 1, and cycle 7 day 1. The samples were drawn from a first-in-human, open-label, multicenter phase I dose-escalation trial of ivuxolimab. Adults with locally advanced or metastatic melanoma, renal cell carcinoma, hepatocellular carcinoma or head and neck squamous cell carcinoma were enrolled in the trial. Before TCR sequencing, CD4+ T cells and CD8+ T cells from peripheral blood were sorted into separate populations.

Source: CD4+ or CD8+ T cells sorted from blood, taken in a trial of the OX40 agonist ivuxolimab. This receptor was obtained from an adult with an advanced solid tumor such as melanoma, head and neck, liver or kidney cancer. Recombination connected TRBV4-1 to TRBJ2-7, and TRBD1 aligns with 7 junction nucleotides. The nucleotide sequence reads as follows: TGCGCCAGCAGCCAGCGAGGCCAGGGGGCCTACGAGCAGTACTTC. Its translation reads: CASSQRGQGAYEQYF.